Below, 15 T cell receptor beta chains from the same sample are listed, as sequenced in a study of metastatic and nonmetastatic thyroid tumors. From the PCR reads, TCRdb re-called clones with MiXCR. The sample carries about 27,000 clones, roughly 14% recorded once. Every patient underwent thyroid surgery untreated. Input material: blood. These receptors came from a male donor with papillary thyroid cancer or a benign thyroid nodule (not recorded which). Some clones in this sample may be carry-over from other donors' samples.

The table lists this clone with a few counts. The CDR3 here is CATSGIKTGVETQYF. CDR3 DNA sequence: TGTGCCACCAGCGGAATAAAAACAGGGGTTGAGACCCAGTACTTC. The rearrangement uses TRBV15 and TRBJ2-5, with TRBD1 matching 7 bases. CDR1 is LNHNV, CDR2 YYDKDF, per germline (reference sequence). The CDR3 runs 15 residues. With V trimmed by 5 bases and J by 5 bases, 11 bases remained unmatched.

Remarks on this clone: A much larger clone lies one base from this, so it may be a read error. This CDR3 is also generated by other DNA sequences in the sample. V gene TRBV29-1 combines with J gene TRBJ2-1, with D hard to call. Germline values: CDR1 SQVTM, CDR2 ANQGSEA. The CDR3 totals 11 residues. The germline V and J ends were trimmed by 7 bases and 9 bases, with 13 bases remaining between them. The CDR3 nucleotides read TGCAGCGCCCCGAAGGGCCCTGAGCAGTTCTTC. Protein: CSAPKGPEQFF.

This clone was detected many times. CDR3 residues: CASSDRTGEADTQYF. CDR3 DNA sequence: TGTGCCAGCAGTGACAGGACAGGGGAGGCAGATACGCAGTATTTT. The rearrangement uses TRBV6-4 and TRBJ2-3; 9 nucleotides agree with TRBD1. CDR3 length: 15 residues. The ends lost 2 bases at V and 4 bases at J; junction bases unmatched: 4. Germline-derived CDR1 and CDR2 are MRHNA and SNTAGT.

There are a few counts of this clone. The chain has TRBV19 and TRBJ1-2; tentative D call: TRBD1 (5 bases). Germline V gene lookup returns CDR1 LNHDA and CDR2 SQIVND (reference sequence). The CDR3 covers 14 residues. Trimming took off 4 bases at V and 8 bases at J, with 17 bases between the two ends. CDR3 region: CASSSDFRVRGYTF. The CDR3, as DNA: TGTGCCAGTAGTAGCGATTTCAGGGTCAGAGGCTACACCTTC.

In its sample, this clone was seen many times. The V call is TRBV6-1, the J call TRBJ1-1, with D perhaps TRBD1 (5 bases). Germline V lookup: CDR1 MNHNS, CDR2 SASEGT. The CDR3 is 11 residues long. Trimming left V 6 bases short and J 11 bases short, with 13 bases between. In nucleotides, the CDR3 is TGTGCCAGCAGCGCGGGGGGTGGGGCTTTCTTT. Residues: CASSAGGGAFF.

This rearrangement joins TRBV7-3 to TRBJ1-1, with D maybe TRBD1 (6 bases). Looked up from germline, CDR1 is SGHTA and CDR2 is FQGTGA. There are 13 residues in the CDR3. V lost 9 bases to trimming and J lost 2 bases, with 13 bases between them. The CDR3 protein is CASSSQGNTEAFF. The CDR3 region has the DNA TGTGCCAGTAGTTCACAGGGAAACACTGAAGCTTTCTTT.

This clone appeared many times. The V gene is TRBV12-3 or TRBV12-4, the J gene TRBJ1-4, with D uncertain. The ends were cut back, 2 bases at V and 8 bases at J, with 3 bases in the middle. CDR3 size: 11 residues. In nucleotides, the CDR3 is TGTGCCAGCAGTTTAAACGAAAAACTGTTTTTT. This encodes CASSLNEKLFF.

This clone came up many times. CDR3 DNA: TGCGCCAGCAGCTTGGTCCCCCGGGACAGGGGGCACAATGAGCAGTTCTTC. Protein sequence: CASSLVPRDRGHNEQFF. The V gene is TRBV5-1, the J gene TRBJ2-1; TRBD1 matches 12 bases. The CDR3 is 17 amino acids. The germline gives CDR1 SGHRS, CDR2 YFSETQ. Germline trimming cut 0 bases from V and 5 bases from J; bases unmatched to any gene: 6.

This clone was seen many times. V and J are TRBV5-6 and TRBJ2-5, with D possibly TRBD2 on 6 matching bases. Germline-derived CDR1 and CDR2 are SGHDT and YYEEEE. This CDR3 region has 14 residues. Between the trimmed V and J ends, which lost 4 bases and 5 bases, there was a span of 15 bases. As DNA, the CDR3 is TGTGCCAGCAGCCGTCGGGGTGGAGGGGAGACCCAGTACTTC. It codes for CASSRRGGGETQYF.

Many counts were recorded for this clone. The chain has TRBV18 and TRBJ1-2, with TRBD1 matching over 12 bases. Germline trimming cut 0 bases from V and 7 bases from J; bases unmatched to any gene: 3. Germline V lookup: CDR1 KGHSH, CDR2 LQKENI. CDR3 length equals 15 residues. The CDR3 DNA reads as TGTGCCAGCTCACCACCGGGACAGGGGGCGATTGGCTACACCTTC. This translates into CASSPPGQGAIGYTF.

This clone appeared many times. The chain employs TRBV5-6 and TRBJ2-3; no definite D call. Germline CDR1 is SGHDT and CDR2 is YYEEEE. V was shortened by 0 bases and J by 2 bases, with 10 bases between the two germline ends. The CDR3 length is 15 residues. This CDR3 reads CASSLGLVITDTQYF. CDR3 DNA sequence: TGTGCCAGCAGCTTGGGCCTAGTAATCACAGATACGCAGTATTTT.

At least ten counts were recorded for this clone. This chain connects TRBV19 to TRBJ2-5; 7 bases agree with TRBD1. Trimming cost V 5 bases and J 2 bases; bases outside gene matches: 8. This CDR3 is 15 amino acids long. Germline CDR1 LNHDA, CDR2 SQIVND (reference sequence). The CDR3 region has the DNA TGTGCCAGTAGTGCATCACAGGGGAATCAAGAGACCCAGTACTTC. It specifies CASSASQGNQETQYF. The full variable domain, in which reference TRBV19 and TRBJ2-5 provide the parts outside the CDR3, is DGGITQSPKYLFRKEGQNVTLSCEQNLNHDAMYWYRQDPGQGLRLIYYSQIVNDFQKGDIAEGYSVSREKKESFPLTVTSAQKNPTAFYLCASSASQGNQETQYFGPGTRLLVL.

This clone was counted ten times or more. This clone may be a read error of a much larger clone one base away. The V call is TRBV5-1, the J call TRBJ2-7; D remains unclear. The CDR3 sequence is 15 residues long. Germline values: CDR1 SGHRS, CDR2 YFSETQ. CDR3: CASGLDPGISYEQYF. CDR3 nucleotide sequence: TGCGCCAGCGGCTTGGACCCCGGTATCTCCTACGAGCAGTACTTC.

This clone was detected ten times or more. The chain has TRBV3-1 and TRBJ2-3; the D is unclear. CDR3 length: 15 residues. The germline V and J ends were trimmed by 2 bases and 5 bases, with 14 bases remaining between them. Germline CDR1 is LGHDT and CDR2 is YNNKEL (reference sequence). CDR3 sequence (DNA): TGTGCCAGCAGCCAAAGATCCCAGATAGGAGATACGCAGTATTTT. Protein sequence: CASSQRSQIGDTQYF.

The chain is built from TRBV20-1 and TRBJ1-6; D is undetermined. The CDR3 is made up of 13 amino acids. Germline CDR1 reads DFQATT; CDR2 reads SNEGSKA (reference sequence). V was pared by 4 bases and J by 8 bases, with 12 bases between. For the CDR3, the DNA is TGCAGTGCTATCAGGTTGGGAGATTCACCCCTCCACTTT. Translation gives CSAIRLGDSPLHF.